The present T cell receptor (beta chain) was sequenced within a study of early T cells in non-severe SARS-CoV-2 infection. TCRdb ran MiXCR on the 5' RACE reads and lists one entry per CDR3 protein. The repertoire consists of 70,000 to 75,000 distinct CDR3 sequences, with 12% occurring once and the leading ten covering about 4.2%. The germline gives CDR1 MNHNY, CDR2 SVGAGI (reference sequence). V lost 4 bases to trimming and J lost 6 bases, with 13 bases between them. The CDR3 has 13 residues. This receptor was taken from an adult who was a healthcare worker with PCR-confirmed SARS-CoV-2 infection or an uninfected control (not recorded which). Sequencing was done on a sample of whole blood. The chain joins TRBV6-6 to TRBJ2-7, with D possibly TRBD2 on 6 matching bases. This CDR3 reads CASSSGTFLEQYF. Written as DNA, the CDR3 is TGTGCCAGCAGTTCCGGGACTTTTCTCGAGCAGTACTTC.